These 16 T cell receptor beta chains were all obtained from the same sample, sequenced in a study of cytomegalovirus exposure and HLA in healthy donors. The PCR contained 60 Vbeta and 13 Jbeta primers. The data were produced by immunoSEQ multiplex PCR, yet TCRdb's version contains in-frame clones alone and is incomplete. The table records about 21,000 clones, roughly 80% of them present only once. Sample: PBMCs. The source is a man aged 60 to 69 in good health and CMV-seronegative.

This clone was seen a few times. The chain uses TRBV15 and TRBJ2-4; 9 bases line up with TRBD1. Germline values: CDR1 LNHNV, CDR2 YYDKDF (reference sequence). The CDR3 length is 17 residues. The V and J ends lost 3 bases and 4 bases, in that order; junction bases with no gene match: 10. In DNA, the CDR3 is TGTGCCACCAGCAGCCGCACAGGGGGCGGACGGAAAAACATTCAGTACTTC. This gives the protein CATSSRTGGGRKNIQYF.

As for this clone: The same CDR3 is also encoded by other DNA sequences in this sample. J is TRBJ2-7 and V is TRBV7-9; perhaps TRBD1 as D (6 bases). Between the trimmed V and J ends, which lost 2 bases and 4 bases, there was a span of 6 bases. Germline V gene sequence: CDR1 SEHNR, CDR2 FQNEAQ (reference sequence). This CDR3 has 12 residues. CDR3: CASSLTGYEQYF. CDR3 in DNA: TGTGCCAGCAGCTTAACAGGGTACGAGCAGTACTTC.

The chain has TRBV5-6 and TRBJ2-7, with 13 nucleotides matching TRBD2. J lost 1 base, V lost 4 bases, and 11 bases had no gene match. CDR3 size: 18 residues. Germline lookup yields CDR1 SGHDT and CDR2 YYEEEE. The CDR3 DNA reads as TGTGCCAGCAGCCGTCCCGGGACTAGCGGGACGGGATCCTACGAGCAGTACTTC. The encoded protein is CASSRPGTSGTGSYEQYF.

This sequence joins TRBV11-2 and TRBJ2-1; TRBD2 agrees at 10 bases. From germline, CDR1 is SGHAT and CDR2 FQNNGV. Losses at the gene ends were 5 bases for V and 0 bases for J; bases not matched to a gene: 1. The CDR3 length is 15 residues. For the CDR3, the DNA is TGTGCCAGCAGCCCTAGCGGGAGCTCCTACAATGAGCAGTTCTTC. This translates into CASSPSGSSYNEQFF.

The chain joins TRBV10-3 to TRBJ2-7; possibly TRBD2 for D (5 bases). From germline, CDR1 is ENHRY and CDR2 SYGVKD. This CDR3 is 14 amino acids long. V was pared by 5 bases and J by 1 base, with 12 bases between. CDR3 nucleotide sequence: TGTGCCATCAGTCGCCTAGACTATTCCTACGAGCAGTACTTC. It yields the protein CAISRLDYSYEQYF.

V gene TRBV29-1 combines with J gene TRBJ2-6; 11 bases match TRBD1. The germline V gene has CDR1 SQVTM and CDR2 ANQGSEA. V lost 5 bases, J lost 4 bases, and 7 bases stayed unmatched. The CDR3 has 16 amino acids. The CDR3 spells CSVNGQGATGANVLTF. The CDR3 region has the DNA TGCAGCGTTAACGGACAGGGGGCTACCGGGGCCAACGTCCTGACTTTC.

J is TRBJ2-5 and V is TRBV7-9; tentatively, D is TRBD2 (6 bases). The J call may be in error: the DNA end matches TRBJ2-7 better. The CDR3 has 13 amino acids. CDR1 and CDR2 (germline): SEHNR, FQNEAQ (reference sequence). CDR3 residues: CASSGGIAYEQYF. CDR3 bases: TGTGCCAGCAGCGGGGGGATAGCCTACGAGCAGTACTTC.

V and J are TRBV4-2 and TRBJ1-4, with D perhaps matching TRBD1 (5 bases). The germline gives CDR1 LGHNA, CDR2 YNFKEQ. This CDR3 comprises 15 residues. Between the trimmed V and J ends, which lost 4 bases and 6 bases, there was a span of 15 bases. CDR3 region: CASSRRREADEKLFF. In DNA, the CDR3 is TGTGCCAGCAGCCGCCGCAGGGAGGCGGATGAAAAACTGTTTTTT.

This clone was found once. The chain recombines TRBV4-3 with TRBJ1-2; a possible D gene is TRBD1 (6 bases). V was clipped by 4 bases and J by 5 bases, with 14 bases between them. The length of the CDR3 is 14 residues. Germline values: CDR1 LGHNA, CDR2 YSLEER. The CDR3 region is CASSPLGQIYGYTF. The DNA of the CDR3 is TGCGCCAGCAGCCCCCTCGGACAGATTTATGGCTACACCTTC.

The rearrangement joins TRBV15 to TRBJ1-2; D gene ambiguous. Between the trimmed V and J ends, which lost 2 bases and 5 bases, there was a span of 9 bases. This CDR3 has 13 amino acids. CDR1 is LNHNV and CDR2 is YYDKDF in the germline V gene (reference sequence). The CDR3 region has the DNA TGTGCCACCAGCAGACACCTACAGTATGGCTACACCTTC. This gives the protein CATSRHLQYGYTF.

A few counts support this clone. The rearrangement links TRBV14 to TRBJ1-3; a weak D match, TRBD1 (6 bases). This CDR3 region has 16 residues. Germline V lookup: CDR1 SGHDN, CDR2 FVKESK. Deletions cut 0 bases from V and 5 bases from J, with 14 bases between. The CDR3 region has the DNA TGTGCCAGCAGCCAAGATTGGGCCAGGGGACGAAACACCATATATTTT. Its translation: CASSQDWARGRNTIYF.

CDR3 in DNA: TGTGCCAGCAGTATGACCGGGACAACCTATGGCTACACCTTC. Protein product: CASSMTGTTYGYTF. This rearrangement joins TRBV6-5 to TRBJ1-2, with D tentatively TRBD1 (6 bases). The V gene's germline CDR1 is MNHEY and CDR2 SVGAGI. Between the trimmed V and J ends, which lost 5 bases and 4 bases, there was a span of 14 bases. This CDR3 comprises 14 residues.

The chain combines TRBV6-1 with TRBJ2-7; 9 bases map to TRBD1. This CDR3 has 15 amino acids. V lost 5 bases to trimming and J lost 7 bases; unmatched junction nucleotides: 12. Per germline, CDR1 MNHNS and CDR2 SASEGT. The CDR3 sequence: CASSLGDRALGEQYF. CDR3 sequence (DNA): TGTGCCAGCAGTTTGGGGGACAGGGCCTTAGGGGAGCAGTACTTC.

J is TRBJ2-7 and V is TRBV28; 7 bases agree with TRBD1. Per germline, CDR1 MDHEN and CDR2 SYDVKM. The J segment lost 5 bases and the V segment lost 6 bases, leaving 7 bases of the junction unmatched. The CDR3 consists of 13 residues. The CDR3 region is CASREQGLDEQYF. The DNA for the CDR3 is TGTGCCAGCAGAGAACAGGGGCTGGACGAGCAGTACTTC. The whole variable domain, remainder taken from reference TRBV28 and TRBJ2-7, is DVKVTQSSRYLVKRTGEKVFLECVQDMDHENMFWYRQDPGLGLRLIYFSYDVKMKEKGDIPEGYSVSREKKERFSLILESASTNQTSMYLCASREQGLDEQYFGPGTRLTVT.

The rearrangement links TRBV18 to TRBJ2-5; D perhaps matches TRBD1 (6 bases). Germline V gene data show CDR1 as KGHSH and CDR2 as LQKENI. The CDR3 is 16 residues long. With 3 bases removed from V and 5 bases from J, the gap between germline ends came to 19 bases. The DNA for the CDR3 is TGTGCCAGCTCACCTCGAGGAGACAGGTCGAAGGAGACCCAGTACTTC. It is translated as CASSPRGDRSKETQYF.

The genes are TRBV19 and TRBJ1-5; 7 nucleotides agree with TRBD1. The germline V gene encodes CDR1 LNHDA and CDR2 SQIVND (reference sequence). Trimming cost V 10 bases and J 0 bases; bases outside gene matches: 9. This CDR3 is built from 15 residues. The CDR3 DNA reads TGTGCCACCTCGGACAGGCCTTATAGCAATCAGCCCCAGCATTTT. It specifies CATSDRPYSNQPQHF.